A selection of T cell receptor beta chains follows, all from one sample in a study of blood T cells in healthy people across ages. One entry per CDR3 protein results from TCRdb running MiXCR on the 5' RACE reads. The sample carries about 1.4 million distinct CDR3 sequences, approximately 63% recorded once. The sequenced sample was blood. Receptor source: a man between 18 and 35 years old in good health. Both conserved end residues are trimmed from each CDR3. A D gene is named only where the DNA matches it firmly.

D | V | CDR3
- | TRBV9 | ASSAGFSSYEQY
- | TRBV5-1 | ASSQTGRDTDTQY
TRBD1 | TRBV20-1 | SASLGTGAYEQY
- | TRBV6-5 | ASSKAAEQF
- | TRBV28 | ASRVPVGNEQF
TRBD2 | TRBV3-1 | ASSQVASGGDSQETQY
- | TRBV2 | ASSEGTTDTQY
TRBD1 | TRBV20-1 | SARDLGTAYNEQY
- | TRBV29-1 | SARLDPNTGELF
- | TRBV5-5 | ASSLWQGIDEQY
- | TRBV14 | ASRATTSSYNEQF
- | TRBV27 | ASKGSLTEAF
TRBD1 | TRBV7-2 | ASSLIGTDQETQY
- | TRBV7-9 | ASSPMSWGPNTEAF
- | TRBV28 | ASSFLPSWNEQF
- | TRBV20-1 | SASRDPETQY
- | TRBV5-1 | ASSQAGNSYGYT
TRBD2 | TRBV15 | ATSRDRLAGGYNEQF
- | TRBV28 | ASRAPESSYEQY
- | TRBV24-1 | ATRRCGLGGLLEETQY
- | TRBV4-2 | ASSQDHISPQH
- | TRBV25-1 | ASSAGNLYEQY
TRBD2 | TRBV7-2 | ASSPQGGGGSDTQY
- | TRBV10-2 | ATNAGGTEAF
- | TRBV5-1 | ASSTSAEAF
- | TRBV7-2 | ASSPRGQPAF
- | TRBV15 | ATRRGGNYEQY
TRBD1 | TRBV6-2/TRBV6-3 | ASSLTPGQGMRGEQF
TRBD1 | TRBV27 | ASSLMGTGGHNEQF
- | TRBV7-2 | ASSPSSYQETQY
TRBD2 | TRBV20-1 | SAPFSGRLRTYEQY
- | TRBV20-1 | SATDRNEQF
- | TRBV5-6 | ASSLEGISEAF
TRBD1 | TRBV20-1 | SALTGVEEKLF
TRBD1 | TRBV29-1 | SGRGFYGYT
- | TRBV13 | ASSLGGRVETQY
TRBD1 | TRBV7-2 | ASSLDGTGRGYT
TRBD1 | TRBV4-1 | ASRRTGGRDGYT
- | TRBV29-1 | SVEGGSDLEQY
- | TRBV29-1 | SVMGGLSDYNEQF
- | TRBV12-3/TRBV12-4 | ASSTSSNDEQF
- | TRBV6-6 | ASSLTVFTETQY
- | TRBV19 | ASSQQTGGTDTQY
- | TRBV7-2 | ASSFGVGEKLF
- | TRBV27 | ASSPRLSQETQY
- | TRBV20-1 | SARGGGTYNEQF
TRBD1 | TRBV7-9 | ASSHPGGQGEQY
- | TRBV4-1 | ASSQGKGGQPQH
- | TRBV6-5 | ASRNTANSEAF
TRBD1 | TRBV29-1 | SVVQGVAEKLF
- | TRBV3-1 | ASSQGSGIQETQY
- | TRBV9 | ASSVRGLRGNEQF
- | TRBV6-5 | ASRARGRHNEQF
- | TRBV27 | ASTPLGGGTDTQY
- | TRBV6-2/TRBV6-3 | ASRPYVGAPYYEQY
- | TRBV10-1 | ASRPGPLTGELF
- | TRBV21-1 | ASSKDGGGSGNEQF